This T cell receptor (beta chain) stems from a study of OX40 agonist ivuxolimab in advanced cancers. Regarding the complete study: Ivuxolimab was a fully human IgG2 agonistic monoclonal antibody targeting the costimulatory receptor OX40 (CD134). Patients were allowed to have had prior anti-PD-1, anti-PD-L1 or anti-CTLA-4 therapy, and approximately 40% of the dose-escalation patients had been treated with checkpoint inhibitors. In the dose-escalation cohort, roughly four fifths of patients were male, and the mean age was around 60 years, with a range of about 23 to 80. Intravenous ivuxolimab was administered to patients every 2 weeks at six dose levels: 0.01, 0.1, 0.3, 1.5, 3 and 10 mg/kg. Of the roughly 54 patients in dose escalation, some 20 had hepatocellular carcinoma, some 15 had melanoma, 9 had renal cell carcinoma and 9 had head and neck cancer. Partial responses occurred in three dose-escalation patients: two with cutaneous melanoma and one with hepatocellular carcinoma. The monotherapy dose-escalation portion (N = 52 patients) of the phase I ivuxolimab trial is reported in the paper. The purpose of peripheral TCRbeta sequencing was to test whether ivuxolimab changed TCR sequence diversity and led to clonal T-cell expansion.

For sequencing of the TCRbeta CDR3 region, genomic DNA was extracted from the sorted cells. TCRbeta CDR3 regions were sequenced using the immunoSEQ Assay. The table comes from immuneACCESS by way of TCRdb, which keeps in-frame sequences with V and J called. Part of the clones is missing from these tables; in studies checked, under half for an unresolved V gene and the rest for unknown reasons. Counted in this sample were 20,000 to 25,000 clones; about 85% of them appeared once. The ten most abundant clones make up more than 30% of the sample. What the research found in general, with its limitations: In the 0.1-3.0 mg/kg groups, partial responders had among the lowest normalized peripheral clonal expansion, particularly in CD8+ T cells. On average, CD8+ T cells showed more expanded clones than CD4+ T cells after ivuxolimab. The antigen specificity of the peripheral T cells that underwent clonal expansion was not determined. Low levels of normalized T-cell clonal expansion were also seen in some patients who did not respond. At doses of 0.1 to 3.0 mg/kg, clonal expansion of both CD4+ and CD8+ blood T cells was observed from baseline to week 6.

Based on its abundance in the sample, this clone is medium-sized (0.01 to 0.1%). The specificity of this receptor is unknown. Per-base quality was not reported, and no clone a single base away is much larger than it. The trial excluded patients who had a history of autoimmune disease or were on systemic immunosuppression. In every dose cohort, peripheral blood was drawn for TCR sequencing at baseline, cycle 4 day 1, and cycle 7 day 1. The samples were drawn from a first-in-human, open-label, multicenter phase I dose-escalation trial of ivuxolimab. Adults with locally advanced or metastatic melanoma, renal cell, hepatocellular, or head and neck squamous cell carcinoma were enrolled in the trial. Before TCR sequencing, CD4+ and CD8+ T cells were separately sorted from peripheral blood. The CDR3, from cysteine to phenylalanine, totals 13 residues. CDR3 DNA is the only sequence kept; it has 39 bases, read in frame from the first base. The germline V gene provides CDR1 SGHRS and CDR2 YFSETQ. V was cut back by 1 base and J by 5 bases, leaving a gap of 10 bases between them.

The sequencing used CD4+ or CD8+ T cells sorted from blood, collected in a trial of the OX40 agonist ivuxolimab. The rearranged chain carries TRBV5-1 and TRBJ2-7, and TRBD1 may be the D gene, going by 6 matching bases. This sequence was found in an adult with an advanced solid tumor such as melanoma, head and neck, liver or kidney cancer. Read as DNA, the sequence is TGCGCCAGCAGCTTGACAGGGTCCCACGAGCAGTACTTC. Translated, it reads CASSLTGSHEQYF.